The TCR beta chain under discussion was sequenced for a study of T cells in Graves' hyperthyroidism and ophthalmopathy. V was clipped by 6 bases and J by 15 bases; unmatched bases: 13. The germline CDR1 and CDR2 sequences are DFQATT and SNEGSKA (reference sequence). The CDR3 consists of 12 residues. PBMCs were obtained from under 13 ml fresh peripheral blood. This clonotype was recorded many times. Template material for amplifying TCR beta CDR3 regions consisted of RNA transcripts. When the TCR CDR3 underwent first-round RT-PCR, the HTBI primer set was used. TCRdb itself ran the multiplex PCR reads through MiXCR, one entry per CDR3 protein. The table includes under 650,000 distinct CDR3 sequences, about 16% detected once.

Sequences were obtained from blood. This TCR derives from a woman younger than 45 with Graves' hyperthyroidism. This chain uses TRBV20-1 with TRBJ2-1, with 8 bases matching TRBD2. The CDR3 bases are TGCAGTGCACCGGACAGAACTAGCGGAAGGTTCTTC. The encoded protein is CSAPDRTSGRFF.